One T cell receptor (beta chain) is described in this entry. The germline V gene encodes CDR1 GTSNPN and CDR2 SVGIG (reference sequence). The CDR3 has 12 amino acids. V dropped 3 bases and J dropped 6 bases, with 9 bases sitting between them. The data derive from a study of T cells in narcolepsy. TCRdb keeps only in-frame clones here, not all; method: immunoSEQ multiplex PCR. The sample lists tens of thousands of clones; more than 80% were seen once. The chain recombines TRBV30 with TRBJ2-1, with a possible D match to TRBD2 (6 bases). The origin of this receptor is a human donor with narcolepsy. Source material: CD45RA- memory CD4+ T cells from PBMCs. CDR3 sequence reads: CAWSGSFNEQFF. CDR3 bases: TGTGCCTGGAGCGGGAGTTTCAATGAGCAGTTCTTC.